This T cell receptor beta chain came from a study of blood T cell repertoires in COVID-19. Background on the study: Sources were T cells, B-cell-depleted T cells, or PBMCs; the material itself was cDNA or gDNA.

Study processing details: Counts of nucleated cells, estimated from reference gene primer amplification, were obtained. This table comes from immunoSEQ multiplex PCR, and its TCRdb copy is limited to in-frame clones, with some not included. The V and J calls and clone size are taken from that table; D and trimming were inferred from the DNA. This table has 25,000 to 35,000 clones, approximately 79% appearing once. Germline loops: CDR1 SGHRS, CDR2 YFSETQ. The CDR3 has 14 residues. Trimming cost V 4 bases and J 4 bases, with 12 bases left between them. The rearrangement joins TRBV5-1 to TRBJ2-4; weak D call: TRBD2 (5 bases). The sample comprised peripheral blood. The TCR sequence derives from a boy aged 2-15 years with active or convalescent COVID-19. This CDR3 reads CASSPSPGKNIQYF. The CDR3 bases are TGCGCCAGCAGCCCGTCCCCGGGGAAAAACATTCAGTACTTC.